Listed here are 19 T cell receptor beta chains from one sample, sequenced in a study of early T cells in non-severe SARS-CoV-2 infection. A single record per CDR3 protein comes from TCRdb applying MiXCR to the 5' RACE reads. The repertoire holds around 50,000 distinct CDR3 sequences, with about an eighth as singletons. Sequenced sample: whole blood. The receptors here all came from an adult who was a healthcare worker with PCR-confirmed SARS-CoV-2 infection or an uninfected control (not recorded which).

This clonotype has a handful of counts. J is TRBJ1-1 and V is TRBV5-1, with D unresolved. The length of the CDR3 is 16 residues. Deletions cut 0 bases from V and 6 bases from J, with 18 bases between. Germline CDR1 SGHRS, CDR2 YFSETQ. CDR3 nucleotide sequence: TGCGCCAGCAGCTTGGATCCAACGGGTCTTATATCTGAAGCTTTCTTT. It specifies CASSLDPTGLISEAFF.

This clonotype was seen only a few times. The V and J genes are TRBV15 and TRBJ2-3, with D tentatively TRBD1 (5 bases). Per the germline V gene, CDR1 is LNHNV and CDR2 is YYDKDF (reference sequence). The CDR3 has 15 amino acids. V was shortened by 2 bases and J by 0 bases, with 9 bases between the two germline ends. CDR3 sequence (DNA): TGTGCCACCAGCAGACAGGGAACTAGCACAGATACGCAGTATTTT. Translating it yields CATSRQGTSTDTQYF.

This clonotype has a handful of counts. Relative to the germline gene, one junction end is altered; a read error may explain this. The chain's CDR3 is CASSLGGGRGETQYF. In DNA, the CDR3 is TGCGCCAGCAGTTTGGGGGGCGGGAGAGGAGAGACCCAGTACTTC. The chain joins TRBV5-1 to TRBJ2-5; D perhaps matches TRBD2 (7 bases). Germline loops: CDR1 SGHRS, CDR2 YFSETQ. The length of the CDR3 is 15 residues.

The genes are TRBV4-2 and TRBJ2-2; D is possibly TRBD1 (6 bases). CDR3 length: 17 amino acids. Germline V CDR1 and CDR2: LGHNA, YNFKEQ. The ends were cut back, 0 bases at V and 2 bases at J, with 13 bases in the middle. The CDR3 bases are TGTGCCAGCAGCCAAGATCGGAACAGGGTTAACACCGGGGAGCTGTTTTTT. Translating it yields CASSQDRNRVNTGELFF.

There are a few counts of this clonotype. The J gene is TRBJ2-7, the V gene TRBV29-1; D unclear. Germline values: CDR1 SQVTM, CDR2 ANQGSEA. The CDR3 spans 15 residues. Deletions cut 7 bases from V and 0 bases from J, with 19 bases between. This CDR3 is CSAKLNSRNSYEQYF. Written as DNA, the CDR3 is TGCAGCGCGAAATTAAACAGTCGAAACTCCTACGAGCAGTACTTC.

The chain uses TRBV28 and TRBJ2-7; TRBD1 matches 8 bases. Germline V CDR1 and CDR2: MDHEN, SYDVKM. CDR3 length: 12 residues. V trimming: 5 bases; J trimming: 3 bases; junction bases outside the gene matches: 0. The CDR3 DNA sequence: TGTGCCAGCAGTACAGGGGGCTACGAGCAGTACTTC. Residues: CASSTGGYEQYF.

This clonotype was found many times. The rearrangement links TRBV27 to TRBJ2-7; 9 bases are a match to TRBD1. The ends lost 2 bases at V and 5 bases at J; junction bases unmatched: 7. The V gene's germline CDR1 is MNHEY and CDR2 SMNVEV (reference sequence). This CDR3 has 15 residues. DNA of the CDR3: TGTGCCAGCAGTTTAAGACAGGGGGTTTTCCACGAGCAGTACTTC. Its protein is CASSLRQGVFHEQYF.

The J gene is TRBJ1-2, the V gene TRBV28; 8 bases match TRBD1. The junction had 4 bases not matched to a gene; V was cut back by 2 bases and J by 8 bases. Looked up from germline, CDR1 is MDHEN and CDR2 is SYDVKM. This CDR3 contains 13 residues. CDR3 protein: CASSLQGAEGYTF. The CDR3 DNA reads TGTGCCAGCAGTTTACAGGGGGCGGAAGGCTACACCTTC.

In its sample, this clonotype was seen a few times. V usage is TRBV18 and J usage is TRBJ1-2; D uncertain. This CDR3 contains 13 residues. In germline, CDR1 is KGHSH, CDR2 LQKENI. V lost 3 bases and J 8 bases, leaving 13 bases between the germline ends. CDR3 sequence: CASSPFPEWGYTF. For the CDR3, the DNA is TGTGCCAGCTCACCCTTCCCAGAGTGGGGCTACACCTTC. Variable domain in full (rest from reference TRBV18 and TRBJ1-2): NAGVMQNPRHLVRRRGQEARLRCSPMKGHSHVYWYRQLPEEGLKFMVYLQKENIIDESGMPKERFSAEFPKEGPSILRIQQVVRGDSAAYFCASSPFPEWGYTFGSGTRLTVV.

This clonotype was recorded many times. V is TRBV4-1 and J is TRBJ2-5; D is ambiguous. Trimming left V 4 bases short and J 0 bases short, with 12 bases between. Germline lookup yields CDR1 MGHRA and CDR2 YSYEKL. The CDR3 runs 15 residues. The CDR3 coding sequence is TGCGCCAGCAGCCGGAATCCTCTTAACCAAGAGACCCAGTACTTC. Amino acid sequence: CASSRNPLNQETQYF.

This clonotype was picked up a small number of times. The genes are TRBV3-1 and TRBJ2-1; 8 positions agree with TRBD2. V gave up 1 base and J gave up 8 bases; unmatched junction bases: 7. CDR1 and CDR2 from the germline V gene are LGHDT and YNNKEL (reference sequence). This CDR3 region has 15 residues. In nucleotides, the CDR3 is TGTGCCAGCAGCCAAGTCAGCGGGAGTGGGGATGAGCAGTTCTTC. It yields the protein CASSQVSGSGDEQFF.

The chain carries TRBV10-3 and TRBJ2-7, with D hard to call. This CDR3 spans 13 amino acids. Germline lookup yields CDR1 ENHRY and CDR2 SYGVKD. V was pared by 5 bases and J by 6 bases, with 14 bases between. This chain's CDR3 is CAISNSEWGEQYF. CDR3 bases: TGTGCCATCAGTAACAGCGAATGGGGCGAGCAGTACTTC.

This clonotype was seen more than once but under ten times. The CDR3 loop reads CASSLWSAGSFF. CDR3 coding DNA: TGTGCCAGCAGTTTATGGTCAGCGGGATCGTTCTTC. The rearrangement uses TRBV28 and TRBJ2-1, with 7 bases identical to TRBD2. Losses at the gene ends were 0 bases for V and 15 bases for J; bases not matched to a gene: 5. The CDR3 is made up of 12 amino acids. The germline CDR1 and CDR2 sequences are MDHEN and SYDVKM.

This clonotype appeared a few times. The rearrangement uses TRBV11-2 and TRBJ1-2; D is possibly TRBD1 (5 bases). The CDR3 contains 11 residues. The V gene lost 8 bases and the J gene lost 3 bases, with 7 bases spanning the gap. The V gene's germline CDR1 is SGHAT and CDR2 FQNNGV. In DNA, the CDR3 is TGTGCCAGCGGGGCGTACTATGGCTACACCTTC. Protein product: CASGAYYGYTF.

This clonotype was seen ten or more times. Written as DNA, the CDR3 is TGTGCCAGCAGCTTAGCTGGTGATAGCTACGAGCAGTACTTC. This codes for CASSLAGDSYEQYF. The chain combines TRBV7-9 with TRBJ2-7; the D is unclear. Germline V gene data show CDR1 as SEHNR and CDR2 as FQNEAQ (reference sequence). This CDR3 region has 14 residues. Trimming took off 0 bases at V and 3 bases at J, with 9 bases between the two ends.

This clonotype was seen at least ten times. The gene calls are TRBV19 and TRBJ1-5, with 7 positions matching TRBD1. V shed 7 bases, J shed 1 base, and the junction held 4 bases outside the gene matches. Germline values: CDR1 LNHDA, CDR2 SQIVND (reference sequence). The CDR3 is made up of 14 amino acids. The CDR3 region has the DNA TGTGCCAGTAAGGACAGGCTGAGCAATCAGCCCCAGCATTTT. It specifies CASKDRLSNQPQHF.

This clonotype came up many times. The V call is TRBV12-3 or TRBV12-4, the J call TRBJ2-1; the match to TRBD2 covers 11 bases. The CDR3 consists of 17 residues. The junction had 13 bases not matched to a gene; V was cut back by 5 bases and J by 7 bases. CDR3 sequence (DNA): TGTGCCAGCAGTCCCGGCAGGGTAGCGGGAGGGCCGAATGAGCAGTTCTTC. Protein: CASSPGRVAGGPNEQFF.

This clonotype was seen ten or more times. The chain links TRBV20-1 to TRBJ2-3, with a tentative D call TRBD2 (5 bases). CDR3 length: 14 amino acids. Germline V gives CDR1 DFQATT, CDR2 SNEGSKA (reference sequence). The V gene lost 7 bases and the J gene lost 0 bases, with 14 bases spanning the gap. CDR3 sequence (DNA): TGCAGTGACCGGGGAATTCTGAGCACAGATACGCAGTATTTT. Translated: CSDRGILSTDTQYF.

In this sample, this clonotype turned up a few times. The chain has TRBV29-1 and TRBJ2-7; tentatively, D is TRBD2 (5 bases). Germline V gene sequence: CDR1 SQVTM, CDR2 ANQGSEA. The CDR3 consists of 13 residues. V lost 1 base, J lost 5 bases, and 12 bases lay in between. Written as DNA, the CDR3 is TGCAGCGTTGAAGGTCCGGCCGGGGACGAGCAGTACTTC. This codes for CSVEGPAGDEQYF.